This T cell receptor (beta chain) emerged from a study of monozygotic twins with inflammatory bowel disease. Study results and limitations: Using the inverse Simpson index, IBD patients had lower TCRbeta diversity than healthy co-twins.

In the case of this clonotype: Its antigen is undetermined.

Per TCR library, about 3,300 ng of total RNA was used. UMIs with a 6-nucleotide sample barcode were added by template switching. TCRdb reworked the 5' RACE reads into one entry per CDR3 protein, no DNA. Its clone listing holds fewer than 350,000 distinct CDR3 sequences. CDR1 ENHRY and CDR2 SYGVKD come from the germline V gene. CDR3 length: 12 residues. The chain couples TRBV10-3 to TRBJ2-5; TCRdb's D call of TRBD2 is untestable without DNA. The clonotype comes from a human donor with ulcerative colitis or Crohn's disease, or a healthy co-twin of an affected twin (not recorded which). The sequenced sample consisted of blood. CDR3 residues: CAISAGPGTQYF.